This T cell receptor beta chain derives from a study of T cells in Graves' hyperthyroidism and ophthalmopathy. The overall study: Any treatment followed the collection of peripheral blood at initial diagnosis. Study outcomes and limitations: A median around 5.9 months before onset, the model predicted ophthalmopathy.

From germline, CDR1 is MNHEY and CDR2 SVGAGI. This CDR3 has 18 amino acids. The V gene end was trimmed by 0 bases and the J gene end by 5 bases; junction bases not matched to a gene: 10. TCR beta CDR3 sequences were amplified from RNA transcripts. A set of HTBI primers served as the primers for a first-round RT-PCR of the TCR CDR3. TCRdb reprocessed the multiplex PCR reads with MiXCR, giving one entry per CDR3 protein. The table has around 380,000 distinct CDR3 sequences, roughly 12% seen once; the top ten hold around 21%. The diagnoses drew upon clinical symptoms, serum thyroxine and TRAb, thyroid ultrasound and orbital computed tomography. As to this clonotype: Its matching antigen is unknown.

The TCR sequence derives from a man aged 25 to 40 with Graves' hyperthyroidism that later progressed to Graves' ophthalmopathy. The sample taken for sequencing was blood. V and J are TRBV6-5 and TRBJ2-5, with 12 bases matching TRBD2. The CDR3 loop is CASSYSLQRTSGVETQYF. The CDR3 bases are TGTGCCAGCAGTTACTCGCTGCAAAGGACTAGCGGGGTGGAGACCCAGTACTTC.